This entry is about one T cell receptor beta chain. These data originate in a study of cytomegalovirus exposure and HLA in healthy donors. PCR used 60 Vbeta primers and 13 Jbeta primers. The table came from immunoSEQ multiplex PCR; TCRdb's copy has only in-frame clones and leaves some out. The table includes some 220,000 clones, approximately 81% detected once. This CDR3 contains 12 residues. Germline V lookup: CDR1 SGHRS, CDR2 YFSETQ. V was pared by 3 bases and J by 8 bases, with 2 bases of the junction left unmatched. This TCR came from a girl aged 2 to 10 in good health and CMV-seronegative. Sequenced sample: PBMCs. This chain links TRBV5-1 with TRBJ1-2; TRBD1 matches at 9 bases. The CDR3, as DNA: TGCGCCAGCAGCTCGACAGGGGGGGGCTACACCTTC. Protein sequence: CASSSTGGGYTF.